This T cell receptor (beta chain) was sequenced during a study of technical replicates of blood from a few donors. Sequencing was performed with immunoSEQ multiplex PCR; in TCRdb, only in-frame clones are kept and a portion is missing. Of about 81,000 clones in the sample, approximately 78% were seen once. Deletions cut 7 bases from V and 4 bases from J, with 13 bases between. This CDR3 is 13 amino acids long. CDR1 is MDHEN, CDR2 SYDVKM, per germline. The gene calls are TRBV28 and TRBJ1-2, with D maybe TRBD1 (6 bases). This receptor was identified in a human donor in good health. Some clones in this sample may be carry-over from other donors' samples. The sample taken for sequencing was PBMCs. The CDR3 loop is CASTRQAGYGYTF. The CDR3 nucleotides are TGTGCCAGCACCCGACAGGCGGGCTATGGCTACACCTTC.